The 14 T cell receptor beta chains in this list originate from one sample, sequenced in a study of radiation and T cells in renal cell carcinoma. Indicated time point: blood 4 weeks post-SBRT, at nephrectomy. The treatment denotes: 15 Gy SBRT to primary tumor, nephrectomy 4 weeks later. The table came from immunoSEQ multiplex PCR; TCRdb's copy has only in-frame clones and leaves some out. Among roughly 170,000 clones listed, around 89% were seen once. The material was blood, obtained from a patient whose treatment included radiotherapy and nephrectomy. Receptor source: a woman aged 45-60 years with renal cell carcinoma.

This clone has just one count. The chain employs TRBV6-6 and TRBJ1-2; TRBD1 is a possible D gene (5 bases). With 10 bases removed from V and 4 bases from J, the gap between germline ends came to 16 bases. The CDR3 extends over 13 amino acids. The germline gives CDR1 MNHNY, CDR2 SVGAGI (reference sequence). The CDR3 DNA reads TGTGCCATCAGAGAACAGGAACCCTATGGCTACACCTTC. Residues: CAIREQEPYGYTF.

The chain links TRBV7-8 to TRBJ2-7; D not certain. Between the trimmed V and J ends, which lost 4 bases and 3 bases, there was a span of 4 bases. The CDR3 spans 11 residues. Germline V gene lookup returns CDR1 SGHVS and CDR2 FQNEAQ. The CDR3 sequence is CASSSHYEQYF. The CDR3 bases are TGTGCCAGCAGCTCCCACTACGAGCAGTACTTC. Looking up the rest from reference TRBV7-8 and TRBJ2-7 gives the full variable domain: GAGVSQSPRYKVAKRGQDVALRCDPISGHVSLFWYQQALGQGPEFLTYFQNEAQLDKSGLPSDRFFAERPEGSVSTLKIQRTQQEDSAVYLCASSSHYEQYFGPGTRLTVT.

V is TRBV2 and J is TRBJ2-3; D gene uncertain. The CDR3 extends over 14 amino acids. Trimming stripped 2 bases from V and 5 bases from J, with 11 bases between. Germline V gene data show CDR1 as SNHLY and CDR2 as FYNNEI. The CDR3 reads CASSELARVDTQYF. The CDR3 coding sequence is TGTGCCAGCAGTGAATTGGCTCGGGTAGATACGCAGTATTTT.

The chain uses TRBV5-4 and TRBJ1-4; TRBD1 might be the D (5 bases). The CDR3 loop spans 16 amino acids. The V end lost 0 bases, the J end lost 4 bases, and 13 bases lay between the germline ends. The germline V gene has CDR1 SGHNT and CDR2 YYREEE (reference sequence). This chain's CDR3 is CASSLGLGAGNEKLFF. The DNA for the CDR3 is TGTGCCAGCAGCTTGGGGCTTGGGGCTGGTAATGAAAAACTGTTTTTT. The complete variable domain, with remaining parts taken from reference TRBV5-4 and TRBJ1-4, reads ETGVTQSPTHLIKTRGQQVTLRCSSQSGHNTVSWYQQALGQGPQFIFQYYREEENGRGNFPPRFSGLQFPNYSSELNVNALELDDSALYLCASSLGLGAGNEKLFFGSGTQLSVL.

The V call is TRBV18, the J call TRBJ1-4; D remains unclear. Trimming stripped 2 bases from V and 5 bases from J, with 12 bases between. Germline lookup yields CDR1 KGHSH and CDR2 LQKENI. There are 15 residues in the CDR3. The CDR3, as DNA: TGTGCCAGCTCACCAAATCAGTCTTTAAATGAAAAACTGTTTTTT. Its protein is CASSPNQSLNEKLFF.

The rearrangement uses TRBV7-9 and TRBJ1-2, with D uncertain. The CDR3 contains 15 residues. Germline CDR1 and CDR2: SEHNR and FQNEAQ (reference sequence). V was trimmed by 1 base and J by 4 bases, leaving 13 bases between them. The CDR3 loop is CASSLVLGRGYGYTF. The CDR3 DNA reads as TGTGCCAGCAGCTTAGTCCTCGGACGGGGCTATGGCTACACCTTC.

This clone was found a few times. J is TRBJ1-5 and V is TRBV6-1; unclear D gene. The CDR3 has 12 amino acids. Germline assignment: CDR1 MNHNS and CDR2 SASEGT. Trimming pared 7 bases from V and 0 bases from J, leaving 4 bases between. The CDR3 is CASKYSNQPQHF. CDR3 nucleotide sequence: TGTGCCAGCAAATATAGCAATCAGCCCCAGCATTTT.

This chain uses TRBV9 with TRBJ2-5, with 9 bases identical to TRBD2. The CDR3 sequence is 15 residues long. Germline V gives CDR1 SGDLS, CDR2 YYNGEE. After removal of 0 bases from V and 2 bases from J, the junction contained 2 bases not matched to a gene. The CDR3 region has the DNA TGTGCCAGCAGCGTAGGCACTAGCGGGCAAGAGACCCAGTACTTC. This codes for CASSVGTSGQETQYF.

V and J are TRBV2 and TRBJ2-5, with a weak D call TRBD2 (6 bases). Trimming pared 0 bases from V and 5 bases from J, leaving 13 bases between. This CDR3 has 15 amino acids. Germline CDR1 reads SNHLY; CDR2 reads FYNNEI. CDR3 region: CASSEARGLGETQYF. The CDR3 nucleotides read TGTGCCAGCAGTGAAGCGCGGGGTCTGGGGGAGACCCAGTACTTC. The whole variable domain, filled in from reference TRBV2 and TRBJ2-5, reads EPEVTQTPSHQVTQMGQEVILRCVPISNHLYFYWYRQILGQKVEFLVSFYNNEISEKSEIFDDQFSVERPDGSNFTLKIRSTKLEDSAMYFCASSEARGLGETQYFGPGTRLLVL.

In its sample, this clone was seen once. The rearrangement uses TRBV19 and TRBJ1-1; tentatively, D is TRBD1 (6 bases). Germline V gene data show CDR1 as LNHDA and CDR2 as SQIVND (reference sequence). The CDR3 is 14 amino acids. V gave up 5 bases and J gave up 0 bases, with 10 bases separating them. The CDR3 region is CASSLPGVNTEAFF. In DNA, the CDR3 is TGTGCCAGTAGTCTCCCAGGGGTGAACACTGAAGCTTTCTTT.

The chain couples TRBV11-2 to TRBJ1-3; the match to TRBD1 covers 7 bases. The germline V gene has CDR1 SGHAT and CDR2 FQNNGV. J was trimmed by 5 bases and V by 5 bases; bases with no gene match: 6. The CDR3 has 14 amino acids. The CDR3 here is CASSQGDSRNTIYF. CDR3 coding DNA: TGTGCCAGCAGCCAAGGGGACAGCCGAAACACCATATATTTT.

CDR3: CAASSISWTGTDTQYF. The CDR3 DNA reads TGTGCCGCCAGTAGTATCTCTTGGACAGGCACAGATACGCAGTATTTT. The chain links TRBV19 to TRBJ2-3; TRBD1 might be the D (6 bases). The germline V and J ends were trimmed by 11 bases and 1 base, with 22 bases remaining between them. Germline CDR1 LNHDA, CDR2 SQIVND (reference sequence). CDR3 size: 16 residues.

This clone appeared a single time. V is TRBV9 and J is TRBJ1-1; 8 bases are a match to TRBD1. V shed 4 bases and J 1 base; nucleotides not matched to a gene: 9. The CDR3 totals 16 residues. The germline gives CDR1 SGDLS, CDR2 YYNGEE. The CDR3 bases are TGTGCCAGCAGCTTCGGACAGGGTATTGGGAACACTGAAGCTTTCTTT. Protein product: CASSFGQGIGNTEAFF.

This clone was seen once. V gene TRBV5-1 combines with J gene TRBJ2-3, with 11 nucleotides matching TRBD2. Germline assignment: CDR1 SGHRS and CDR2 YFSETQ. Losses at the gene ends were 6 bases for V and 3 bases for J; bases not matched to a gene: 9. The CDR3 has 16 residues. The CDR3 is CASKSTTSGGTDTQYF. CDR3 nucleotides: TGCGCCAGCAAGTCAACAACTAGCGGGGGTACAGATACGCAGTATTTT.